This T cell receptor (beta chain) stems from a study of T cells in Graves' hyperthyroidism and ophthalmopathy. Study-level points and caveats: In blood, most of the thyroid clonotypes expanded above 0.001 were also present. Stable hyperthyroidism was told apart from ophthalmopathy by a model built on 13 V-J features.

Amplification yielded TCR beta CDR3 regions, with RNA transcripts as the source. First-round RT-PCR targeting the TCR CDR3 was performed with the HTBI primer set. From the multiplex PCR reads, TCRdb called clonotypes with MiXCR, one entry per CDR3 protein. The data show 150,000 or so distinct CDR3 sequences, around 20% seen once. There are many counts of this clonotype. Its antigen is undetermined. Subjects aged 18 to 65 presented with newly diagnosed hyperthyroidism of less than 2 months' duration. Together with thyroid ultrasound, orbital computed tomography, serum thyroxine and TRAb, clinical symptoms were used for diagnoses. Germline V gives CDR1 LGHDT, CDR2 YNNKEL (reference sequence). Trimming cost V 1 base and J 2 bases, with 12 bases left between them. The CDR3 has 15 amino acids.

Sequencing was done on a sample of blood. The chain couples TRBV3-1 to TRBJ2-7, with D unclear. The source of this sequence is a woman aged 45-65 years with Graves' hyperthyroidism that later progressed to Graves' ophthalmopathy. CDR3: CASSQGQHPAYEQYF. The CDR3 DNA reads TGTGCCAGCAGCCAAGGGCAACACCCAGCCTACGAGCAGTACTTC.